The 2 T cell receptor beta chains below all came from one sample that was sequenced in a study of blood T cell repertoires in COVID-19. Method: immunoSEQ multiplex PCR; TCRdb's copy keeps in-frame clones and lacks some. Of more than 400,000 clones in the sample, approximately 85% are singletons; the top ten hold approximately 3.2%. The sequenced sample consisted of peripheral blood. The receptor set was obtained from a human donor in a cohort sampled during active COVID-19.

J is TRBJ1-1 and V is TRBV19, with unresolved D. Germline-derived CDR1 and CDR2 are LNHDA and SQIVND (reference sequence). Trimming cost V 2 bases and J 2 bases, with 3 bases left between them. The CDR3 has 12 amino acids. The CDR3 DNA sequence: TGTGCCAGTAGTATATATAACACTGAAGCTTTCTTT. Its translation: CASSIYNTEAFF.

The genes are TRBV19 and TRBJ1-3; the D gene is possibly TRBD1 (5 bases). V was trimmed by 10 bases and J by 7 bases, leaving 20 bases between them. Germline CDR1 LNHDA, CDR2 SQIVND (reference sequence). The CDR3 has 14 residues. CDR3 nucleotides: TGTGCCACGGACAAGGGGCTACCGGAGAACACCATATATTTT. This codes for CATDKGLPENTIYF.